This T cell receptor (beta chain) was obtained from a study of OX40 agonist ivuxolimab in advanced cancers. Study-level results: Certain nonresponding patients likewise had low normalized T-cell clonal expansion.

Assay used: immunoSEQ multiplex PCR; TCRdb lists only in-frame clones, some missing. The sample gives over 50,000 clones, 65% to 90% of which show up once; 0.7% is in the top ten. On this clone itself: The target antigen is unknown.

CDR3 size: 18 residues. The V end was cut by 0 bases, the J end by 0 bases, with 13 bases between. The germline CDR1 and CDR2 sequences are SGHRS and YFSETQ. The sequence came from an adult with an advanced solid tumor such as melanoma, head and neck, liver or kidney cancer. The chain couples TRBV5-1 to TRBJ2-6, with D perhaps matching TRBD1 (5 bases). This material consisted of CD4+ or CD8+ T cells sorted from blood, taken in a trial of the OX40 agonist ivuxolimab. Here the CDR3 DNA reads TGCGCCAGCAGCTTGGTGCAGGGATCCCCCTCTGGGGCCAACGTCCTGACTTTC. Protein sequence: CASSLVQGSPSGANVLTF.